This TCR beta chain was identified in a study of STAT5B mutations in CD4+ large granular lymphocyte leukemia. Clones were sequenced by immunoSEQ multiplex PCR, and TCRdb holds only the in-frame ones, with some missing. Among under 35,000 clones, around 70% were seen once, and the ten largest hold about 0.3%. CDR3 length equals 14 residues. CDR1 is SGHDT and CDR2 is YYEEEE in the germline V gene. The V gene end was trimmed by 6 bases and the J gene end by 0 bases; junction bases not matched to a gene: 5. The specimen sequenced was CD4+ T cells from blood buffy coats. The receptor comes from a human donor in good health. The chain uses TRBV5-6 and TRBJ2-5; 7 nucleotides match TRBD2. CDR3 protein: CASTMGGYQETQYF. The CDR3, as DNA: TGTGCCAGCACCATGGGGGGGTACCAAGAGACCCAGTACTTC.